These T cell receptor beta chains were read from a single sample in a study of OX40 agonist ivuxolimab in advanced cancers. The assay was immunoSEQ multiplex PCR, and TCRdb's table has in-frame clones only and misses some. Counted here are approximately 87,000 clones, roughly 90% occurring once; the ten biggest clones make up 3% to 3.5%. Here the sequenced sample was CD4+ or CD8+ T cells sorted from blood, taken in a trial of the OX40 agonist ivuxolimab. Receptor source: an adult with an advanced solid tumor such as melanoma, head and neck, liver or kidney cancer. Each CDR3 is given without its conserved first and last residue. The order of the fields is CDR3 protein, J gene, V gene.

ASRQLAGSSYEQY,TRBJ2-7,TRBV4-1
ASSSGVTNTGELF,TRBJ2-2,TRBV5-8
ASSVGPQREVPGELF,TRBJ2-2,TRBV9
ASSGQGNEQF,TRBJ2-1,TRBV6-4
ASTKVGNEQY,TRBJ2-7,TRBV6-1
ASSPPGHNEQF,TRBJ2-1,TRBV11-2
ASAGENEKLF,TRBJ1-4,TRBV7-8
ASSPILGSSYEQY,TRBJ2-7,TRBV4-1
ASSYYQGSSYEQY,TRBJ2-7,TRBV6-5
ASSMNTGYEQY,TRBJ2-7,TRBV19
ASRILTRGGSYNEQF,TRBJ2-1,TRBV27
ASRVGGSSYNEQF,TRBJ2-1,TRBV27
ATSTLSNEQF,TRBJ2-1,TRBV15
SARVGTEAF,TRBJ1-1,TRBV20-1
ASCGTPNEAF,TRBJ1-1,TRBV10-2
ASSPVGDQPQH,TRBJ1-5,TRBV5-1
AISEPSLAGPSYEQY,TRBJ2-7,TRBV10-3
ASSPIGGRPYNEQF,TRBJ2-1,TRBV18
ASSTWTENTEAF,TRBJ1-1,TRBV19